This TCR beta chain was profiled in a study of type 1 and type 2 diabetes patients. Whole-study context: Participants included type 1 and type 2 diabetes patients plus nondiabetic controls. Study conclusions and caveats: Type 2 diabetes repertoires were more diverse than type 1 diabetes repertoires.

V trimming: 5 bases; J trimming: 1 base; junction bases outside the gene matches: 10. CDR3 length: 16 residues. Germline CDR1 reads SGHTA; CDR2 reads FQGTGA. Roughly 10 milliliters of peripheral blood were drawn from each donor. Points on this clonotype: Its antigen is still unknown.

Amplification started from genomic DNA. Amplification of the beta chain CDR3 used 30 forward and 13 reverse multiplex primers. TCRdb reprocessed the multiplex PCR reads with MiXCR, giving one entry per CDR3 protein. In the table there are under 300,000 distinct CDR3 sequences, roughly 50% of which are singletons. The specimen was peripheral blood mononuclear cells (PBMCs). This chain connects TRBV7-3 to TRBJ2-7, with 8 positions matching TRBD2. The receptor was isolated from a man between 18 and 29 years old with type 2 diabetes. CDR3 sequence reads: CASSAGTSRGSYEQYF. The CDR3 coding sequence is TGTGCCAGCAGCGCCGGGACTAGTAGGGGTTCCTACGAGCAGTACTTC.